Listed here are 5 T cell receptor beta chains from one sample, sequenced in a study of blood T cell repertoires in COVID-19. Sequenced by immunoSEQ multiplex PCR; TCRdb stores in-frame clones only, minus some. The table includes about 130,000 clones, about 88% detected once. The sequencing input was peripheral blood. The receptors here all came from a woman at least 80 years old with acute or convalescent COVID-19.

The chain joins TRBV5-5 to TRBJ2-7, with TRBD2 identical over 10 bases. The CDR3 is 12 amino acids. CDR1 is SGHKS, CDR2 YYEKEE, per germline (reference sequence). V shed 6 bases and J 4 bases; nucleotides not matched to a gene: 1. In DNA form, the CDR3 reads TGTGCCAGCACTAGCGGGGGTTACGAGCAGTACTTC. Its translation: CASTSGGYEQYF.

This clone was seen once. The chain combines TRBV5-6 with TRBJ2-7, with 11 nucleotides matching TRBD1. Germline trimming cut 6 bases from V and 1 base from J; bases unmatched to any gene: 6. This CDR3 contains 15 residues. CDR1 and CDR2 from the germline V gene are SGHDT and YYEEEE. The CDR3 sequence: CASNSGTGGSYEQYF. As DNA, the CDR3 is TGTGCCAGCAACTCCGGGACAGGGGGTTCCTACGAGCAGTACTTC.

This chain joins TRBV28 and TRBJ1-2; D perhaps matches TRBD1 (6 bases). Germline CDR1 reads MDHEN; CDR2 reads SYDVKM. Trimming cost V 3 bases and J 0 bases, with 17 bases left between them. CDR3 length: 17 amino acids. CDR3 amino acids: CASSLVPGQPANYGYTF. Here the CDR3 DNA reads TGTGCCAGCAGTTTGGTACCGGGACAACCAGCTAACTATGGCTACACCTTC.

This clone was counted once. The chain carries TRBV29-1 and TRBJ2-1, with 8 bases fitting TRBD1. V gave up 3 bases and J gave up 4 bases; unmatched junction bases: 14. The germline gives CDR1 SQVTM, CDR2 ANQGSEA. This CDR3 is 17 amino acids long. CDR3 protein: CSVDGTGYGGGYNEQFF. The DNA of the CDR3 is TGCAGCGTTGACGGGACAGGCTATGGAGGAGGGTACAATGAGCAGTTCTTC.

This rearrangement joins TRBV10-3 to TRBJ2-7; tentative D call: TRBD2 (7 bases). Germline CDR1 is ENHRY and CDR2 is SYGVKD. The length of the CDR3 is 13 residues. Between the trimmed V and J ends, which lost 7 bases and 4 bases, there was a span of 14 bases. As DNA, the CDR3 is TGTGCCATCACCCAAGGGGGGGGATACGAGCAGTACTTC. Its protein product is CAITQGGGYEQYF.